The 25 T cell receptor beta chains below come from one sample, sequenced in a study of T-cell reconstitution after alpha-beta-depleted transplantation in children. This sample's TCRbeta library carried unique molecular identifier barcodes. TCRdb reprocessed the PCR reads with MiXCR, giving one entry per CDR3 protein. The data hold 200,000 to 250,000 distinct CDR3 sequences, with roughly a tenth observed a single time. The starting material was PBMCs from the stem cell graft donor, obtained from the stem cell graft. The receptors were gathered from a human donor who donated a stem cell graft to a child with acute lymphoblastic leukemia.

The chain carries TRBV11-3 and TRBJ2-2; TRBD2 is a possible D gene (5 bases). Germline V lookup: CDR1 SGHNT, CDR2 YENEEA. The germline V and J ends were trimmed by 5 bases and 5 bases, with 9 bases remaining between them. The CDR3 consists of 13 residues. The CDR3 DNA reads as TGTGCCAGCAGCCGCCGGGGAACCGGGGAGCTGTTTTTT. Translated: CASSRRGTGELFF.

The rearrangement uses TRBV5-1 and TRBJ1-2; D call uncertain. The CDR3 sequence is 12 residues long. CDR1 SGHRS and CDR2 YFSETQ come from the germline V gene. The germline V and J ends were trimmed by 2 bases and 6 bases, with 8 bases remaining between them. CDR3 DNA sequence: TGCGCCAGCAGCTTCAAGCGGGATGGCTACACCTTC. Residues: CASSFKRDGYTF. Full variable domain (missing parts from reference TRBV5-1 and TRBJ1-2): KAGVTQTPRYLIKTRGQQVTLSCSPISGHRSVSWYQQTPGQGLQFLFEYFSETQRNKGNFPGRFSGRQFSNSRSEMNVSTLELGDSALYLCASSFKRDGYTFGSGTRLTVV.

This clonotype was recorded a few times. Written as DNA, the CDR3 is TGTGCCATCAGTGAGTCGCCAGCGAATTCACCCCTCCACTTT. Amino acid sequence: CAISESPANSPLHF. The chain carries TRBV10-3 and TRBJ1-6; D uncertain. The V gene's germline CDR1 is ENHRY and CDR2 SYGVKD. V was pared by 0 bases and J by 7 bases, with 7 bases between. CDR3 size: 14 residues.

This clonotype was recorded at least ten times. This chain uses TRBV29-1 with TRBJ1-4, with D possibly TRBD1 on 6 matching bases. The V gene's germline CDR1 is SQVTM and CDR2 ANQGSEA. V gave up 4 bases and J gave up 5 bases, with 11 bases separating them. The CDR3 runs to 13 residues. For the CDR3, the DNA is TGCAGCGTTGGCAGGGGAAGAAATGAAAAACTGTTTTTT. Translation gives CSVGRGRNEKLFF.

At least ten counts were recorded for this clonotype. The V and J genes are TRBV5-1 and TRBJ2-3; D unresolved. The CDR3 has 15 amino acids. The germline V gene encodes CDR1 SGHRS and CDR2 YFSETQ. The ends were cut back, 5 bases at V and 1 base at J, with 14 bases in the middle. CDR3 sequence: CASRSDGLGTDTQYF. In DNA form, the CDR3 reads TGCGCCAGCAGATCGGACGGCCTAGGCACAGATACGCAGTATTTT.

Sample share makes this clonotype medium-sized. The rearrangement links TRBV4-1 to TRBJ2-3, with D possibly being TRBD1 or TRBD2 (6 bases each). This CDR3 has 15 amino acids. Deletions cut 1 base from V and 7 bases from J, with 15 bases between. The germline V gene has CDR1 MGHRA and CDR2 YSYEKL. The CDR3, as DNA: TGCGCCAGCAGCCAAGCTGTGGGGGGCGGGAATACGCAGTATTTT. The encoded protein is CASSQAVGGGNTQYF.

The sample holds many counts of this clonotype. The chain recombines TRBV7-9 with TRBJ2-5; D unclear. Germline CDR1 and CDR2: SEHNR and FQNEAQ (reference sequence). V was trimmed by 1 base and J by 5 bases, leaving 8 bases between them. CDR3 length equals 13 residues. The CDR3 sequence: CASSLGDLETQYF. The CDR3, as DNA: TGTGCCAGCAGCTTAGGGGATCTGGAGACCCAGTACTTC. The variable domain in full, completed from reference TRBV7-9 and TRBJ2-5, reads DTGVSQNPRHKITKRGQNVTFRCDPISEHNRLYWYRQTLGQGPEFLTYFQNEAQLEKSRLLSDRFSAERPKGSFSTLEIQRTEQGDSAMYLCASSLGDLETQYFGPGTRLLVL.

The CDR3 reads CAVRLGPSRNEQFF. For the CDR3, the DNA is TGTGCCGTTAGGCTTGGCCCCTCCCGCAATGAGCAGTTCTTC. The rearrangement joins TRBV10-3 to TRBJ2-1; no clear D gene. This CDR3 spans 14 amino acids. CDR1 ENHRY and CDR2 SYGVKD come from the germline V gene. The ends were cut back, 11 bases at V and 6 bases at J, with 20 bases in the middle.

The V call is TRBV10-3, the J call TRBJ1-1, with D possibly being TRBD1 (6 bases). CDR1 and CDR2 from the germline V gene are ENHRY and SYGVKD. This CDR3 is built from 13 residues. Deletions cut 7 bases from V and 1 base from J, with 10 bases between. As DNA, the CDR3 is TGTGCCATCACCACGACAGGGAACACTGAAGCTTTCTTT. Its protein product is CAITTTGNTEAFF.

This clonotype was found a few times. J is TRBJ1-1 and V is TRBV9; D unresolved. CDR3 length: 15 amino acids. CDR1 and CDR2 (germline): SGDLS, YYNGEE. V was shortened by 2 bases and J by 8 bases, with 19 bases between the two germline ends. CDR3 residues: CASSVGGEFRREAFF. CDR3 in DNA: TGTGCCAGCAGCGTTGGCGGAGAATTCCGGAGGGAAGCTTTCTTT.

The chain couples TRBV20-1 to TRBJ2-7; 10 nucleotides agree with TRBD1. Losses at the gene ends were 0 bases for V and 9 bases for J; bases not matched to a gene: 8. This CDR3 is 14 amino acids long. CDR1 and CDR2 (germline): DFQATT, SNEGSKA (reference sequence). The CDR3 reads CSARDRDRGHVQYF. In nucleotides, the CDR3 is TGCAGTGCTAGAGACCGGGACAGGGGACACGTGCAGTACTTC.

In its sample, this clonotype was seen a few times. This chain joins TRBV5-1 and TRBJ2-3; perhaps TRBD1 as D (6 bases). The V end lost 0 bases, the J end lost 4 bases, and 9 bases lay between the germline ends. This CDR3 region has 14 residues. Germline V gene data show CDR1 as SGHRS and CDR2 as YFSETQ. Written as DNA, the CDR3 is TGCGCCAGCAGCTTGGGACAGGCGGCAGATACGCAGTATTTT. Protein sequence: CASSLGQAADTQYF.

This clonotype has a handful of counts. The DNA of the CDR3 is TGCGCCAGCAGCCAAGGACAGCCCTCCTACAATGAGCAGTTCTTC. Its translation is CASSQGQPSYNEQFF. The V and J genes are TRBV4-1 and TRBJ2-1, with a weak D call TRBD1 (5 bases). V lost 1 base and J 0 bases, leaving 7 bases between the germline ends. CDR1 is MGHRA, CDR2 YSYEKL, per germline. This CDR3 spans 15 amino acids.

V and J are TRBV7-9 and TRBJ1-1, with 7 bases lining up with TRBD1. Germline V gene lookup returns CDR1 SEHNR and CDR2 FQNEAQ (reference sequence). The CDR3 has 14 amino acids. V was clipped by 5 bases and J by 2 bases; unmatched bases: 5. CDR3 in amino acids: CASSGDSKNTEAFF. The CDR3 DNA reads TGTGCCAGCAGCGGGGACAGTAAAAACACTGAAGCTTTCTTT.

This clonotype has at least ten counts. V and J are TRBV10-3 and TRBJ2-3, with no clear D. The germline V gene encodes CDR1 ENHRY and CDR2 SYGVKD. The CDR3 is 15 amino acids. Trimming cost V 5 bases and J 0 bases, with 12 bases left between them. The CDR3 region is CAISLDAGSTDTQYF. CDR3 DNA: TGTGCCATCAGTTTGGACGCAGGAAGCACAGATACGCAGTATTTT.

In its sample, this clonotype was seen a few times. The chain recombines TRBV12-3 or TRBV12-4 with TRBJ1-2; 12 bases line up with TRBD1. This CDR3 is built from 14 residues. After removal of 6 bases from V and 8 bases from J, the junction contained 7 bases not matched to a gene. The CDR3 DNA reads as TGTGCCAGCAGAGGGACAGGGGGCGCTGGGGGCTACACCTTC. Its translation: CASRGTGGAGGYTF.

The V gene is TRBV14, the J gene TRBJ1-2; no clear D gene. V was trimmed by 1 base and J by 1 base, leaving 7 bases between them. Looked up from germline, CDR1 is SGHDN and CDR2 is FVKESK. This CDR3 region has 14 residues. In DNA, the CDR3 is TGTGCCAGCAGCCAAGTTACAGTTAACTATGGCTACACCTTC. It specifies CASSQVTVNYGYTF.

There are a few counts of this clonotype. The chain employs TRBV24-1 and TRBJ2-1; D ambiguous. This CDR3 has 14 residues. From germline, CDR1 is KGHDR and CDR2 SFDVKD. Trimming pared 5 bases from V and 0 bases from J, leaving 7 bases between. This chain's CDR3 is CATSARSSYNEQFF. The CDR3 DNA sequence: TGTGCCACCAGTGCGCGGAGCTCCTACAATGAGCAGTTCTTC.

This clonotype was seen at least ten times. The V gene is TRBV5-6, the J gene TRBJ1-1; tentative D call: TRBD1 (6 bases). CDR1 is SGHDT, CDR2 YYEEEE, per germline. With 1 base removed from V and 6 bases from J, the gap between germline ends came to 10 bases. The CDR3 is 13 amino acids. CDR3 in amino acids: CASSLLQGAEAFF. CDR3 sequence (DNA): TGTGCCAGCAGCTTGTTACAGGGAGCTGAAGCTTTCTTT. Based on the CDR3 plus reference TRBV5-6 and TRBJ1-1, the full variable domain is DAGVTQSPTHLIKTRGQQVTLRCSPKSGHDTVSWYQQALGQGPQFIFQYYEEEERQRGNFPDRFSGHQFPNYSSELNVNALLLGDSALYLCASSLLQGAEAFFGQGTRLTVV.

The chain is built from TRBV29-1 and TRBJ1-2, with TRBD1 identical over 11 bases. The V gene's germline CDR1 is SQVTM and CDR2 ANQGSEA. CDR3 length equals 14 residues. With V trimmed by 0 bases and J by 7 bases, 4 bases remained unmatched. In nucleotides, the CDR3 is TGCAGCGTTGAAGATCGGGGACAGGGGGTTGGCTACACCTTC. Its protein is CSVEDRGQGVGYTF.

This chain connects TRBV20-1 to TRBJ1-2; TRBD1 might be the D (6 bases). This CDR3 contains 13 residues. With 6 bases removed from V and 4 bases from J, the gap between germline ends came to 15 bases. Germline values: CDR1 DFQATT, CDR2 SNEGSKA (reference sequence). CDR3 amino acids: CSANPQGVYGYTF. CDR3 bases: TGCAGTGCAAATCCACAGGGTGTCTATGGCTACACCTTC.

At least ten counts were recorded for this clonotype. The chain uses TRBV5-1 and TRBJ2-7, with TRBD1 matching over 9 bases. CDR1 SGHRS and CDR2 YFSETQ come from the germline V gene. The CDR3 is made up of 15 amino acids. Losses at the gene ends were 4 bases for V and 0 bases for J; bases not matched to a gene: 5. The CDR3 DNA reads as TGCGCCAGCAGCATTGGACAGGGGAGCTCCTACGAGCAGTACTTC. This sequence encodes CASSIGQGSSYEQYF. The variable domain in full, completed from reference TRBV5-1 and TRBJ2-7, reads KAGVTQTPRYLIKTRGQQVTLSCSPISGHRSVSWYQQTPGQGLQFLFEYFSETQRNKGNFPGRFSGRQFSNSRSEMNVSTLELGDSALYLCASSIGQGSSYEQYFGPGTRLTVT.

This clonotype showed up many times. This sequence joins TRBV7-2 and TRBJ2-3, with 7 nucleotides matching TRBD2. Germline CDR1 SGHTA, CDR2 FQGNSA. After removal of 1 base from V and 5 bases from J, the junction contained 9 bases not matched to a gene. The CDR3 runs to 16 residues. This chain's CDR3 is CASSLVWGGSVDTQYF. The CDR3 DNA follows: TGTGCCAGCAGCTTAGTGTGGGGGGGGTCGGTAGATACGCAGTATTTT. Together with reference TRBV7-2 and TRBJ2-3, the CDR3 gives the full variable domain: GAGVSQSPSNKVTEKGKDVELRCDPISGHTALYWYRQSLGQGLEFLIYFQGNSAPDKSGLPSDRFSAERTGGSVSTLTIQRTQQEDSAVYLCASSLVWGGSVDTQYFGPGTRLTVL.

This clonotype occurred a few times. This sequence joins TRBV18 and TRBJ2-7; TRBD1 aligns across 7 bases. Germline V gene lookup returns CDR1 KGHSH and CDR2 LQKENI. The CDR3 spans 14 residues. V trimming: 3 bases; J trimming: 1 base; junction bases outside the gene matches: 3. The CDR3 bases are TGTGCCAGCTCACCTGAGACAGGGTCCTACGAGCAGTACTTC. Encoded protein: CASSPETGSYEQYF.

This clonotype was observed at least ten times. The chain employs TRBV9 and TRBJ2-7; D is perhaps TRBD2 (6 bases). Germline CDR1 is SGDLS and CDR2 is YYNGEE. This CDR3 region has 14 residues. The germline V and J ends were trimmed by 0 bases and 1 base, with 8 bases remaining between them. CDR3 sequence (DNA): TGTGCCAGCAGCGTAGGCGGGGAGTCCTACGAGCAGTACTTC. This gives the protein CASSVGGESYEQYF.